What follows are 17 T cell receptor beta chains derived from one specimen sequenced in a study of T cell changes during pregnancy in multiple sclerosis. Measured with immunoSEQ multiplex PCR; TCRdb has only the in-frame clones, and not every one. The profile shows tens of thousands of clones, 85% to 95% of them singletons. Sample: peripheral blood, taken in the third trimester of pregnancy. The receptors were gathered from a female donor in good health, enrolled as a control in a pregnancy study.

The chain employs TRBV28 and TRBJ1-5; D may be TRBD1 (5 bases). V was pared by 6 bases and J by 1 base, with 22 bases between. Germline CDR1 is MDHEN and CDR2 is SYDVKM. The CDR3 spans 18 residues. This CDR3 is CASRRGRLRELSNQPQHF. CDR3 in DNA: TGTGCCAGCAGACGAGGACGCCTCAGGGAACTGAGCAATCAGCCCCAGCATTTT.

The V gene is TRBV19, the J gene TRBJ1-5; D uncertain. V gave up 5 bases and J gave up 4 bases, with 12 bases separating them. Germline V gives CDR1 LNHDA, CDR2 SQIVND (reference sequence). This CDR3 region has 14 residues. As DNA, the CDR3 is TGTGCCAGTAGTGTTCAGGTTCGGAATCAGCCCCAGCATTTT. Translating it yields CASSVQVRNQPQHF.

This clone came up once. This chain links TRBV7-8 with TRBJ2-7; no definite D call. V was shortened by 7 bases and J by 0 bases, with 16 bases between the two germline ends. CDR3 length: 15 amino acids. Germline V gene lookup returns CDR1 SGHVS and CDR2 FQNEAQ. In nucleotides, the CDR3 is TGTGCCAGCACCCCGACTGATGAGAGCTCCTACGAGCAGTACTTC. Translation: CASTPTDESSYEQYF.

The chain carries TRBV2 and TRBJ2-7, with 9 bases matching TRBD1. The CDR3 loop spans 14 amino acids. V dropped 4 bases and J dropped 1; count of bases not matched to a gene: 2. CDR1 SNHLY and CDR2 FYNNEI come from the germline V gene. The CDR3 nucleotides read TGTGCCAGCAGTGGGGACAGGGATTCCTACGAGCAGTACTTC. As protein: CASSGDRDSYEQYF.

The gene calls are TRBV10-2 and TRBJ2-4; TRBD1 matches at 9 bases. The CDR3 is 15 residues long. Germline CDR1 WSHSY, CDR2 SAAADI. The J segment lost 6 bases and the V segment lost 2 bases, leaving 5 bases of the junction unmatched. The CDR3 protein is CASSELQGAGNIQYF. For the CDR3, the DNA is TGCGCCAGCAGTGAGCTACAGGGGGCGGGAAACATTCAGTACTTC.

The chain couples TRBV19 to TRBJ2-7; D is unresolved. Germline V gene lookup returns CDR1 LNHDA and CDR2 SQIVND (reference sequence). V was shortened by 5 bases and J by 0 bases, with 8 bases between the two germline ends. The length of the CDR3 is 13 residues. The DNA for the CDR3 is TGTGCCAGTAGTTACGGTTACTCCTACGAGCAGTACTTC. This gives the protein CASSYGYSYEQYF.

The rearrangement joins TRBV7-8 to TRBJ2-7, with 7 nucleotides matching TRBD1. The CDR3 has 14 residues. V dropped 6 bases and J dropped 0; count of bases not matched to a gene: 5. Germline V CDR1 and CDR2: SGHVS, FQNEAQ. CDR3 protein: CASRNRGASYEQYF. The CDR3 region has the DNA TGTGCCAGCAGAAACAGGGGAGCCTCCTACGAGCAGTACTTC.

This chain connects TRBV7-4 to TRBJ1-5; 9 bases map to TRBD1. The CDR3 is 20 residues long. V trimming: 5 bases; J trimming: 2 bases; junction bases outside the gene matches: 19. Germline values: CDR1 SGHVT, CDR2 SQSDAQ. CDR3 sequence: CASSPKSRDRVGRCNQPQHF. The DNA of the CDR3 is TGTGCCAGCAGCCCGAAGTCCCGGGACAGGGTGGGCCGCTGCAATCAGCCCCAGCATTTT.

The CDR3 reads CAISELVNEQFF. The CDR3 DNA reads TGTGCCATCAGTGAACTAGTGAATGAGCAGTTCTTC. This chain connects TRBV10-3 to TRBJ2-1, with D possibly being TRBD2 (5 bases). The V end lost 3 bases, the J end lost 7 bases, and 7 bases lay between the germline ends. This CDR3 contains 12 residues. Germline V gene data show CDR1 as ENHRY and CDR2 as SYGVKD.

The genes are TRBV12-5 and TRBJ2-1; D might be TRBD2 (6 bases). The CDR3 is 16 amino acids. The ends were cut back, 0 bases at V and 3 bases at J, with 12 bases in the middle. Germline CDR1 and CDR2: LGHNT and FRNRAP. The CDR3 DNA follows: TGTGCTAGTGGTTTGGTTGTTAGCGGACACTACAATGAGCAGTTCTTC. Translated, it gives CASGLVVSGHYNEQFF.

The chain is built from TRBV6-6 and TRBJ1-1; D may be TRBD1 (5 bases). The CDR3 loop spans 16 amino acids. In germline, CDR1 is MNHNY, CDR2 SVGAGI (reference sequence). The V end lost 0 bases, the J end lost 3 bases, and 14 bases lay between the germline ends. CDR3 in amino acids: CASSYSQGEWDTEAFF. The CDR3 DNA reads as TGTGCCAGCAGTTACTCCCAGGGTGAGTGGGACACTGAAGCTTTCTTT.

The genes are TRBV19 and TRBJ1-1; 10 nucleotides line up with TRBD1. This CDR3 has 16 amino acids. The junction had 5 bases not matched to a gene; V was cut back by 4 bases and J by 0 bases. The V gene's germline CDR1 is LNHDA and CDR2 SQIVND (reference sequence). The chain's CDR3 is CASSTSGQGVNTEAFF. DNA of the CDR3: TGTGCCAGTAGTACTTCCGGACAGGGGGTGAACACTGAAGCTTTCTTT.

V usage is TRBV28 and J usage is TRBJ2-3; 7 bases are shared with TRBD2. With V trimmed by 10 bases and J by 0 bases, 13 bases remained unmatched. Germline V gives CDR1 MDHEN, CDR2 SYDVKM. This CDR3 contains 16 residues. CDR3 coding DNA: TGTGCCACGTACCAGCGGGGCAGAAGAAGCACAGATACGCAGTATTTT. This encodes CATYQRGRRSTDTQYF. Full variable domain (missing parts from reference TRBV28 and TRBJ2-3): DVKVTQSSRYLVKRTGEKVFLECVQDMDHENMFWYRQDPGLGLRLIYFSYDVKMKEKGDIPEGYSVSREKKERFSLILESASTNQTSMYLCATYQRGRRSTDTQYFGPGTRLTVL.

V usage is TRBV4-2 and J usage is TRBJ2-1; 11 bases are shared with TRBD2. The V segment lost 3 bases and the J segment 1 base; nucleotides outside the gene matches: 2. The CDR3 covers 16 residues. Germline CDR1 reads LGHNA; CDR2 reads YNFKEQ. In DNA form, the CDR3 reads TGTGCCAGCAGCCATTCTAGCGGGAGGTCCTACAATGAGCAGTTCTTC. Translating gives CASSHSSGRSYNEQFF.

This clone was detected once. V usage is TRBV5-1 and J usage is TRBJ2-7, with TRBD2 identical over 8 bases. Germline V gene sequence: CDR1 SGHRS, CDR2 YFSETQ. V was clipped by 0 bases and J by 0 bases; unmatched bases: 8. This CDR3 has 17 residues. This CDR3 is CASSLVPREASSYEQYF. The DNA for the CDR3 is TGCGCCAGCAGCTTGGTCCCGCGGGAGGCAAGCTCCTACGAGCAGTACTTC.

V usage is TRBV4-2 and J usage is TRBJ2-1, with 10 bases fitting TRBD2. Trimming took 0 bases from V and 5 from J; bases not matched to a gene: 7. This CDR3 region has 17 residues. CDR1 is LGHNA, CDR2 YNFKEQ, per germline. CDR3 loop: CASSQDSGLADNNEQFF. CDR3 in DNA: TGTGCCAGCAGCCAAGATTCTGGACTAGCGGACAACAATGAGCAGTTCTTC.

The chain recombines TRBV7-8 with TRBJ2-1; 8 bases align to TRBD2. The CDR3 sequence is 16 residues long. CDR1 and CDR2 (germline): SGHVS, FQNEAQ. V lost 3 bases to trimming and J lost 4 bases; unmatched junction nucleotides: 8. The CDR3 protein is CASSFLGTRNYNEQFF. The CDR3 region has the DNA TGTGCCAGCAGCTTCCTCGGGACTAGGAATTACAATGAGCAGTTCTTC.